Listed here are 10 T cell receptor beta chains from one sample, sequenced in a study of cytomegalovirus exposure and HLA in healthy donors. A multiplex PCR was run with 60 Vbeta primers and 13 Jbeta primers. Produced via immunoSEQ multiplex PCR; TCRdb's table is partial and in-frame only. The data hold about 210,000 clones, with approximately 79% observed a single time. The sample taken for sequencing was PBMCs. The source is a male donor in good health and CMV-seronegative.

V and J are TRBV29-1 and TRBJ1-2, with unresolved D. Germline V gene data show CDR1 as SQVTM and CDR2 as ANQGSEA. This CDR3 contains 13 residues. Trimming removed 7 bases from V and 3 bases from J, with 15 bases in between. The CDR3 sequence is CSADNWEDYGYTF. The CDR3 region has the DNA TGCAGCGCCGACAATTGGGAGGACTATGGCTACACCTTC.

CDR3 DNA: TGTGCCAGTAGTAGTCGAATAGCGCCTCCCTACAATGAGCAGTTCTTC. Its protein product is CASSSRIAPPYNEQFF. J is TRBJ2-1 and V is TRBV19, with D perhaps matching TRBD2 (5 bases). V was trimmed by 4 bases and J by 2 bases, leaving 15 bases between them. The CDR3 has 16 residues. Germline-derived CDR1 and CDR2 are LNHDA and SQIVND (reference sequence).

The rearrangement joins TRBV7-8 to TRBJ2-7; TRBD2 matches at 11 bases. Germline CDR1 and CDR2: SGHVS and FQNEAQ. The CDR3 contains 15 residues. Germline trimming cut 5 bases from V and 2 bases from J; bases unmatched to any gene: 5. CDR3 loop: CASSQEGLAAYEQYF. In DNA form, the CDR3 reads TGTGCCAGCAGCCAAGAGGGACTAGCGGCCTACGAGCAGTACTTC.

This chain joins TRBV9 and TRBJ2-2; 7 bases are a match to TRBD2. V lost 2 bases, J lost 5 bases, and 6 bases stayed unmatched. Germline V CDR1 and CDR2: SGDLS, YYNGEE. This CDR3 region has 15 residues. CDR3: CASSVEVGGTGELFF. CDR3 DNA: TGTGCCAGCAGCGTGGAGGTGGGGGGGACCGGGGAGCTGTTTTTT.

The chain is built from TRBV28 and TRBJ2-7; possibly TRBD1 for D (6 bases). This CDR3 has 14 residues. V lost 7 bases, J lost 2 bases, and 15 bases lay in between. Germline lookup yields CDR1 MDHEN and CDR2 SYDVKM. The CDR3 is CASISLDSTYEQYF. The CDR3 DNA is TGTGCCAGCATCTCCCTGGACAGCACCTACGAGCAGTACTTC. Full variable domain (outside the CDR3, taken from reference TRBV28 and TRBJ2-7): DVKVTQSSRYLVKRTGEKVFLECVQDMDHENMFWYRQDPGLGLRLIYFSYDVKMKEKGDIPEGYSVSREKKERFSLILESASTNQTSMYLCASISLDSTYEQYFGPGTRLTVT.

The chain couples TRBV5-4 to TRBJ1-2, with TRBD1 matching 7 bases. The CDR3 length is 14 residues. Germline-derived CDR1 and CDR2 are SGHNT and YYREEE (reference sequence). The V gene end was trimmed by 0 bases and the J gene end by 4 bases; junction bases not matched to a gene: 3. The CDR3 loop is CASSLEGGTYGYTF. CDR3 in DNA: TGTGCCAGCAGCTTGGAAGGGGGCACCTATGGCTACACCTTC.

The chain combines TRBV5-3 with TRBJ1-2; D gene uncertain. TRBV5-3 is placed among ORFs of uncertain function. The V end lost 0 bases, the J end lost 7 bases, and 4 bases lay between the germline ends. CDR3 length equals 11 residues. CDR3 sequence reads: CARSLAGGYTF. CDR3 coding DNA: TGTGCCAGAAGCTTGGCCGGTGGCTACACCTTC.

This clone was recorded only once. This CDR3 reads CASSLQLAGDNEQFF. The CDR3 bases are TGTGCCAGCAGCTTACAACTAGCGGGGGACAATGAGCAGTTCTTC. This chain links TRBV7-8 with TRBJ2-1; 11 nucleotides align to TRBD2. The CDR3 is made up of 15 amino acids. V was clipped by 2 bases and J by 5 bases; unmatched bases: 2. Germline V gene data show CDR1 as SGHVS and CDR2 as FQNEAQ.

The chain employs TRBV7-9 and TRBJ1-2, with D tentatively TRBD1 (6 bases). Trimming stripped 0 bases from V and 4 bases from J, with 15 bases between. The CDR3 is made up of 16 amino acids. The germline CDR1 and CDR2 sequences are SEHNR and FQNEAQ (reference sequence). CDR3 nucleotides: TGTGCCAGCAGCTTAGCGCGACAGGAGCTAACCTATGGCTACACCTTC. It is translated as CASSLARQELTYGYTF.

The chain has TRBV4-3 and TRBJ1-2, with a weak D call TRBD1 (5 bases). Trimming left V 3 bases short and J 6 bases short, with 14 bases between. The germline V gene encodes CDR1 LGHNA and CDR2 YSLEER. The CDR3 spans 14 residues. CDR3 sequence (DNA): TGCGCCAGCAGCCAGGACATACCGACGGATGGCTACACCTTC. Translation gives CASSQDIPTDGYTF.